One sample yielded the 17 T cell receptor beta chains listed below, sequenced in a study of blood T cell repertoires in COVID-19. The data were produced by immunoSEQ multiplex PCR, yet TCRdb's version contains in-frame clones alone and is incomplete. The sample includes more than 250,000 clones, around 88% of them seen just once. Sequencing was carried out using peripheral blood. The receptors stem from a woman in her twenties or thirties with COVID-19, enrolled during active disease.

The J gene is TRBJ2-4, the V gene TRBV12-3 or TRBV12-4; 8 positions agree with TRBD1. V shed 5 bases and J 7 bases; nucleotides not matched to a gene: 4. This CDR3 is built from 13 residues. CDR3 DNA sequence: TGTGCCAGCAGTACCCGGACAGGGAACATTCAGTACTTC. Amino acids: CASSTRTGNIQYF.

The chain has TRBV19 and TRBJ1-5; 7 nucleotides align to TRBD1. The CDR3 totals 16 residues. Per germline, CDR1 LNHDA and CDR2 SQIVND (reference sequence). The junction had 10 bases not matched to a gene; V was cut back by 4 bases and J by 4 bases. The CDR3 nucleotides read TGTGCCAGTAGTACCTCGACAGGGCCGCAGAATCAGCCCCAGCATTTT. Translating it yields CASSTSTGPQNQPQHF. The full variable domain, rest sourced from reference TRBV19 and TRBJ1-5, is DGGITQSPKYLFRKEGQNVTLSCEQNLNHDAMYWYRQDPGQGLRLIYYSQIVNDFQKGDIAEGYSVSREKKESFPLTVTSAQKNPTAFYLCASSTSTGPQNQPQHFGDGTRLSIL.

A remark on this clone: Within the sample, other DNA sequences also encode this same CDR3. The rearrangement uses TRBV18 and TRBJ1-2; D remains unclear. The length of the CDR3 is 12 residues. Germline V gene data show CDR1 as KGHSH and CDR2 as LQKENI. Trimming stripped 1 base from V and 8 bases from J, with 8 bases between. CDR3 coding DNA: TGTGCCAGCTCACCACAGGGAGGAGGCTACACCTTC. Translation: CASSPQGGGYTF.

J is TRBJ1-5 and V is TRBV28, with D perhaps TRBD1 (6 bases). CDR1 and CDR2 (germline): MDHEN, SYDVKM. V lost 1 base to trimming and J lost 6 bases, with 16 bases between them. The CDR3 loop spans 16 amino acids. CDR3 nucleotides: TGTGCCAGCAGTTTATCCGGGGGGGCAGGGGTTCAGCCCCAGCATTTT. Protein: CASSLSGGAGVQPQHF. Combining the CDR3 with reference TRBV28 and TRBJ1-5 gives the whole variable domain DVKVTQSSRYLVKRTGEKVFLECVQDMDHENMFWYRQDPGLGLRLIYFSYDVKMKEKGDIPEGYSVSREKKERFSLILESASTNQTSMYLCASSLSGGAGVQPQHFGDGTRLSIL.

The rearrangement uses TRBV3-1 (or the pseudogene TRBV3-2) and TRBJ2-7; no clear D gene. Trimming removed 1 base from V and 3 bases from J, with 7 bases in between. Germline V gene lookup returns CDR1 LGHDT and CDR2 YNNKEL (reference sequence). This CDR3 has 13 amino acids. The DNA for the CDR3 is TGTGCCAGCAGCCAAGGGTCCGGCTACGAGCAGTACGTC. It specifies CASSQGSGYEQYV.

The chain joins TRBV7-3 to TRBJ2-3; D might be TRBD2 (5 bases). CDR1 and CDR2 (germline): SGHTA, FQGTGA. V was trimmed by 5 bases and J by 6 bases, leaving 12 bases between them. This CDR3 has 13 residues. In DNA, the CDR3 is TGTGCCAGCAGCACCCAACCGGGGGATACGCAGTATTTT. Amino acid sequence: CASSTQPGDTQYF.

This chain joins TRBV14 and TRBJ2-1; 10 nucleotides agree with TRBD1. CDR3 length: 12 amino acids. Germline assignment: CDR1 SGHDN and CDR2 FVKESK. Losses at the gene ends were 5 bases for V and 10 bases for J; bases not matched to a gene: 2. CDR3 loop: CASSWTGGEQFF. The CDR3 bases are TGTGCCAGCAGCTGGACAGGGGGAGAGCAGTTCTTC. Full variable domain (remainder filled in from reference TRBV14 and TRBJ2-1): EAGVTQFPSHSVIEKGQTVTLRCDPISGHDNLYWYRRVMGKEIKFLLHFVKESKQDESGMPNNRFLAERTGGTYSTLKVQPAELEDSGVYFCASSWTGGEQFFGPGTRLTVL.

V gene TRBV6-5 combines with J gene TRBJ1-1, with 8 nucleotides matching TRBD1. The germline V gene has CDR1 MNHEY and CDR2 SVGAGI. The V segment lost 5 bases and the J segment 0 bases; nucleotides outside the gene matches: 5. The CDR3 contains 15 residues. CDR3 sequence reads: CASSPRGRLNTEAFF. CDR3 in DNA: TGTGCCAGCAGTCCCAGGGGGCGATTGAACACTGAAGCTTTCTTT.

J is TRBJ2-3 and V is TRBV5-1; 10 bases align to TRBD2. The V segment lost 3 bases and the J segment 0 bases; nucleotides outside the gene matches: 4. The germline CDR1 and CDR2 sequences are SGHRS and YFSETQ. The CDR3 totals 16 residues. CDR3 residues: CASSSTSGVSTDTQYF. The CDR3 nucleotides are TGCGCCAGCAGCTCCACTAGCGGGGTGAGCACAGATACGCAGTATTTT.

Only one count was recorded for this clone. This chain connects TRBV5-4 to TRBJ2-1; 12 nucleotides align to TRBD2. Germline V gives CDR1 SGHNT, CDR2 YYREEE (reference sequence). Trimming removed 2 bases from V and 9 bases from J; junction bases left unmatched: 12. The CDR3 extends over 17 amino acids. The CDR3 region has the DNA TGTGCCAGCAGCTTCCCGCTAGCGGGGGGGCTCGGTGGTGAGCAGTTCTTC. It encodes CASSFPLAGGLGGEQFF. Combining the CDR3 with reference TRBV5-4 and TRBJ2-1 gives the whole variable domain ETGVTQSPTHLIKTRGQQVTLRCSSQSGHNTVSWYQQALGQGPQFIFQYYREEENGRGNFPPRFSGLQFPNYSSELNVNALELDDSALYLCASSFPLAGGLGGEQFFGPGTRLTVL.

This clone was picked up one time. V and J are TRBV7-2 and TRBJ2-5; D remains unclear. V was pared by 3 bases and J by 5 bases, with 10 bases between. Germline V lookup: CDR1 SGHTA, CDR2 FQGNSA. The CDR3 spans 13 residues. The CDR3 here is CASSFASWETQYF. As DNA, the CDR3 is TGTGCCAGCAGCTTCGCGAGTTGGGAGACCCAGTACTTC.

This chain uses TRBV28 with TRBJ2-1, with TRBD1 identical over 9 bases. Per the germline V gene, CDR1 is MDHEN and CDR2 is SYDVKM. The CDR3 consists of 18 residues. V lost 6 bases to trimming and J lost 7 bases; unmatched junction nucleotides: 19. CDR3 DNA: TGTGCCAGCAGCCCCTGGGTTTGGGGGGACAGGGAGGGGAATGAGCAGTTCTTC. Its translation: CASSPWVWGDREGNEQFF. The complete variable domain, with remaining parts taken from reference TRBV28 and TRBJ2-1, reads DVKVTQSSRYLVKRTGEKVFLECVQDMDHENMFWYRQDPGLGLRLIYFSYDVKMKEKGDIPEGYSVSREKKERFSLILESASTNQTSMYLCASSPWVWGDREGNEQFFGPGTRLTVL.

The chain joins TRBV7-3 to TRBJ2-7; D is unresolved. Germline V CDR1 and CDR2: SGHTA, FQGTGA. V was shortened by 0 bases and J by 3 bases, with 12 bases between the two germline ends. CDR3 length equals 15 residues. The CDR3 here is CASSLTASPNYEQYF. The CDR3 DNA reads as TGTGCCAGCAGCTTAACTGCTAGTCCGAACTACGAGCAGTACTTC.

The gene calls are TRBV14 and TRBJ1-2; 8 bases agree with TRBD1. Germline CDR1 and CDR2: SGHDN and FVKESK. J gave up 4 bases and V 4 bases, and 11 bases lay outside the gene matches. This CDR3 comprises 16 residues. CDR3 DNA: TGTGCCAGCAGCCCCACCAGGGGGCGGATTGGCTATGGCTACACCTTC. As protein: CASSPTRGRIGYGYTF. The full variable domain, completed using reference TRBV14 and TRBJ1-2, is EAGVTQFPSHSVIEKGQTVTLRCDPISGHDNLYWYRRVMGKEIKFLLHFVKESKQDESGMPNNRFLAERTGGTYSTLKVQPAELEDSGVYFCASSPTRGRIGYGYTFGSGTRLTVV.

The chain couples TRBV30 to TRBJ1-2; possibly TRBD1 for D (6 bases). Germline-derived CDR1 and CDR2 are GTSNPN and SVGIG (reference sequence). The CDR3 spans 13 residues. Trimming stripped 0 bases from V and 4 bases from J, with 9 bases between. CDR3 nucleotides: TGTGCCTGGAGTGTACAACAGGGCTATGGCTACACCTTC. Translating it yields CAWSVQQGYGYTF.

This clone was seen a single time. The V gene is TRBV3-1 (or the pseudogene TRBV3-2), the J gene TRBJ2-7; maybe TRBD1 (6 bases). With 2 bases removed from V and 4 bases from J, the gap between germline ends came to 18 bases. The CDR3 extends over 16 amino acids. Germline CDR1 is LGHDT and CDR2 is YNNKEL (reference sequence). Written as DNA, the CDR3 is TGTGCCAGCAGCCAAAGCGGCAGGACAGACCTTTACGAGCAGTACTTC. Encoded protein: CASSQSGRTDLYEQYF.

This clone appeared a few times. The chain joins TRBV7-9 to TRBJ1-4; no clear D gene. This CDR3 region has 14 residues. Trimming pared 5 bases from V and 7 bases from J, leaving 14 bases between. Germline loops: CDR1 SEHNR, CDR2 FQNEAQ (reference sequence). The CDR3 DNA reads TGTGCCAGCAGCCCGGGATCAACGAGTGAAAAACTGTTTTTT. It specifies CASSPGSTSEKLFF.